This T cell receptor beta chain was observed in a study of blood T cell repertoires in COVID-19. Study details: The United States, Italy and Spain provided the acute and convalescent COVID-19 samples. Sample material is recorded as cDNA or gDNA derived from T cells, B-cell-depleted T cells, or PBMCs.

TCRdb's table, derived via immunoSEQ multiplex PCR, lists solely in-frame clones and lacks some. The data contain 250,000 to 400,000 clones, 88% of them seen just once; the ten biggest clones take up 1.5% to 2%. The ends lost 4 bases at V and 8 bases at J; junction bases unmatched: 10. The length of the CDR3 is 14 residues. Per germline, CDR1 MGHRA and CDR2 YSYEKL. This clone came up once. The sequencing sample was made of peripheral blood. The TCR sequence derives from a woman younger than 45 with COVID-19, enrolled during active disease. The V and J genes are TRBV4-1 and TRBJ1-2; 7 nucleotides agree with TRBD1. In nucleotides, the CDR3 is TGCGCCAGCAGCCCTTTCACAGGGGCGGAGGGCTACACCTTC. It encodes CASSPFTGAEGYTF.